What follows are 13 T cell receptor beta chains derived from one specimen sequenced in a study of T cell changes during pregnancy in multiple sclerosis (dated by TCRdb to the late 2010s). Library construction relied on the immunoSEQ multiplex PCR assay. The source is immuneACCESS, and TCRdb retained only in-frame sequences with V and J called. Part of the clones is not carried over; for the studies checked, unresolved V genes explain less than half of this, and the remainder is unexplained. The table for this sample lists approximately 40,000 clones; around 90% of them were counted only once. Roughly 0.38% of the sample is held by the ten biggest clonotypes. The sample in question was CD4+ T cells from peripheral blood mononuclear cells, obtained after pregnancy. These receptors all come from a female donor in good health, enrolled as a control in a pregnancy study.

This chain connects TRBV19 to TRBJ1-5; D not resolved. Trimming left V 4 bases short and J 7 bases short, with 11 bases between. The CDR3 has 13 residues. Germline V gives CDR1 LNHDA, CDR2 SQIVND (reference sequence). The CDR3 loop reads CASSNWAEQPQHF. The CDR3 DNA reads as TGTGCCAGTAGTAACTGGGCCGAACAGCCCCAGCATTTT.

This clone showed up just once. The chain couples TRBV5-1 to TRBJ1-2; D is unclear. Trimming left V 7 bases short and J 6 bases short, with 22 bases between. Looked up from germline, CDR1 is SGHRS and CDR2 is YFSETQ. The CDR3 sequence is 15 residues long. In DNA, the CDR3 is TGCGCCAGCTCTGAGAGGTCGGGGAAGTGGGATGGCTACACCTTC. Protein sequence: CASSERSGKWDGYTF. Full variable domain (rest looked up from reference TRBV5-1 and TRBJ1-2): KAGVTQTPRYLIKTRGQQVTLSCSPISGHRSVSWYQQTPGQGLQFLFEYFSETQRNKGNFPGRFSGRQFSNSRSEMNVSTLELGDSALYLCASSERSGKWDGYTFGSGTRLTVV.

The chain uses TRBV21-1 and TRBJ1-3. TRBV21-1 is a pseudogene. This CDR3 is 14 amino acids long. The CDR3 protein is CASSNRELGNTIYF. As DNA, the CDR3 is TGTGCCAGCAGCAATCGAGAGCTGGGAAACACCATATATTTT.

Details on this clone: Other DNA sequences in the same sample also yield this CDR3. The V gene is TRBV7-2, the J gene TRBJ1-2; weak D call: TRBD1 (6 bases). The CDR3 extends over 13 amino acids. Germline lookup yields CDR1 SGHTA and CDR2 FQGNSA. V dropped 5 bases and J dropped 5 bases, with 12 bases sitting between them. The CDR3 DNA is TGTGCCAGCAGCCTGGGCCAGGGGTATGGCTACACCTTC. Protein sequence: CASSLGQGYGYTF.

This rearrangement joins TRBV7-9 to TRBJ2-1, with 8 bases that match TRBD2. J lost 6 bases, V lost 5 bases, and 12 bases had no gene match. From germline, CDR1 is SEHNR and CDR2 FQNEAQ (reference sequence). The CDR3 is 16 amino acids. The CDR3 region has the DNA TGTGCCAGCAGCCCGCCAACTAGCGGTAAGGGCAATGAGCAGTTCTTC. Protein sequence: CASSPPTSGKGNEQFF.

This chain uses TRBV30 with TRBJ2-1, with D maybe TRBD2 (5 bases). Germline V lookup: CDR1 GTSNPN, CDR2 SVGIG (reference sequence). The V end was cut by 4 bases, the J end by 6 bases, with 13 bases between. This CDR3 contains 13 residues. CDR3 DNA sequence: TGTGCCTGGAACCAGCGGCGCTCCAATGAGCAGTTCTTC. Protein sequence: CAWNQRRSNEQFF. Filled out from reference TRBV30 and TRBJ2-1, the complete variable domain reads SQTIHQWPATLVQPVGSPLSLECTVEGTSNPNLYWYRQAAGRGLQLLFYSVGIGQISSEVPQNLSASRPQDRQFILSSKKLLLSDSGFYLCAWNQRRSNEQFFGPGTRLTVL.

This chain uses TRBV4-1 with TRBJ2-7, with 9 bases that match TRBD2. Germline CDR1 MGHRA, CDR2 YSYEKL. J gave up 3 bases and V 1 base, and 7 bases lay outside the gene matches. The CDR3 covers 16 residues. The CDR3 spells CASSQVIAGARYEQYF. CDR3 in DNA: TGCGCCAGCAGCCAAGTGATAGCGGGAGCCCGCTACGAGCAGTACTTC.

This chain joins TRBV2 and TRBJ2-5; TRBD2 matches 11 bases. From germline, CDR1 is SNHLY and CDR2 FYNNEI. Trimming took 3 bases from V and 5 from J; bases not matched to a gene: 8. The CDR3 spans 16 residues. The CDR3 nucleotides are TGTGCCAGCAGTGAGGCCTTAGCGGGGGGGCGGGAGACCCAGTACTTC. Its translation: CASSEALAGGRETQYF.

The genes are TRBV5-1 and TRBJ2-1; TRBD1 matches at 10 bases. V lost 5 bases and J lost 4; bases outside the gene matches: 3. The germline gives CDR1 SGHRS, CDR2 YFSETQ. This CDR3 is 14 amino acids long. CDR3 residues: CASRAGQGYNEQFF. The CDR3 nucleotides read TGCGCCAGCAGGGCGGGACAGGGGTACAATGAGCAGTTCTTC.

The CDR3 loop reads CASSLAQSGLGRAFF. The DNA of the CDR3 is TGTGCCAGCAGCTTAGCCCAATCAGGGTTAGGCCGAGCTTTCTTT. The gene calls are TRBV11-3 and TRBJ1-1; perhaps TRBD1 as D (5 bases). Germline-derived CDR1 and CDR2 are SGHNT and YENEEA. There are 15 residues in the CDR3. V was clipped by 1 base and J by 10 bases, with 19 bases between them.

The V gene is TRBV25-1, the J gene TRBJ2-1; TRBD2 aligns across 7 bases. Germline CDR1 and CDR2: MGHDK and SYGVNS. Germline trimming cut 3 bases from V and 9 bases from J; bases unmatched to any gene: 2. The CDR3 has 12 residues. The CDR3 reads CASSDSGGEQFF. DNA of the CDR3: TGTGCCAGCAGTGATTCGGGGGGTGAGCAGTTCTTC.

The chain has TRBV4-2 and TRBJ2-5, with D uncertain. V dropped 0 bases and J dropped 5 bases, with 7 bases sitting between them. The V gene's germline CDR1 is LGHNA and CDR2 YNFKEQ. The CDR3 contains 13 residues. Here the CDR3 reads CASSQDHGETQYF. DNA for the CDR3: TGTGCCAGCAGCCAAGATCATGGCGAGACCCAGTACTTC.

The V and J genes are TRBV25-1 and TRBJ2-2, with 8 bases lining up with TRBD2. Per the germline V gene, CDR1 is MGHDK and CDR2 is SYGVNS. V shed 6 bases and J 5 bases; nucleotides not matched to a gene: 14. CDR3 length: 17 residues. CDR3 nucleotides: TGTGCCAGCAGGAGAAAAGCGGGAGTTCGGGGAACCGGGGAGCTGTTTTTT. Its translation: CASRRKAGVRGTGELFF.